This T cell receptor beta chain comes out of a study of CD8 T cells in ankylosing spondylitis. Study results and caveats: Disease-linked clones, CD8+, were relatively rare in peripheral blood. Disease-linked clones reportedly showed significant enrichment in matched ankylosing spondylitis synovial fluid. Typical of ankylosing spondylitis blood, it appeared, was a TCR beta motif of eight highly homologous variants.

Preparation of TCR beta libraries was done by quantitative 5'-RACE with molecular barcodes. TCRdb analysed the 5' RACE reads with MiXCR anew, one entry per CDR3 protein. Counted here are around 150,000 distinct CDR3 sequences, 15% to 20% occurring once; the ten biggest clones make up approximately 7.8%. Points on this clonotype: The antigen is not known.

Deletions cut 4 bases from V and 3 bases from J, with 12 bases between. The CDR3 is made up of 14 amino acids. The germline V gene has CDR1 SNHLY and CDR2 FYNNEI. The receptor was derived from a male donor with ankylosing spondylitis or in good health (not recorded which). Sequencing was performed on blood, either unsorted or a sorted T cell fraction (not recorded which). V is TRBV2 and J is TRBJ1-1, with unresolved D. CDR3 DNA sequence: TGTGCCAGCAGTGGAGCGACGGGTTACACTGAAGCTTTCTTT. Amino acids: CASSGATGYTEAFF.